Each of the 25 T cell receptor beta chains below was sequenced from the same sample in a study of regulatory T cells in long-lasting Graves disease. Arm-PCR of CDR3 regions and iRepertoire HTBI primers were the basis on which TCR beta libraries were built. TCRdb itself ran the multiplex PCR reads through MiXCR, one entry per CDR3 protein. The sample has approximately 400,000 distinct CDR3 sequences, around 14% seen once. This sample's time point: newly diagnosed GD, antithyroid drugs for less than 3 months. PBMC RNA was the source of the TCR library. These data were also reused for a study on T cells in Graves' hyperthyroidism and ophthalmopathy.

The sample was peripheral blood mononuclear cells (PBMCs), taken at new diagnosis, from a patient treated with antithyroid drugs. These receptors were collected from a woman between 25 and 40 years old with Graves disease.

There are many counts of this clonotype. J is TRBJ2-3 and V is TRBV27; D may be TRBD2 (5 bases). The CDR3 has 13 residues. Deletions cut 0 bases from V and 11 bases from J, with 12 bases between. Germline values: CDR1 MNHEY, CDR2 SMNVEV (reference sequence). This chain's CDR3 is CASSLSTGREQYF. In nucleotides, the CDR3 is TGTGCCAGCAGTTTATCCACGGGAAGAGAGCAGTATTTT.

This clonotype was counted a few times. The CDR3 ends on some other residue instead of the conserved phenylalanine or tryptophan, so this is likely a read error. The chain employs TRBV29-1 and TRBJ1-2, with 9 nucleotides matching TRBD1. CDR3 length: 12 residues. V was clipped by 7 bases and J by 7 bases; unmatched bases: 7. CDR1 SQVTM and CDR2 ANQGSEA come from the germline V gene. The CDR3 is CSGTGVEGGYTL. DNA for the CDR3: TGCAGCGGGACAGGGGTGGAAGGTGGCTACACCCTC.

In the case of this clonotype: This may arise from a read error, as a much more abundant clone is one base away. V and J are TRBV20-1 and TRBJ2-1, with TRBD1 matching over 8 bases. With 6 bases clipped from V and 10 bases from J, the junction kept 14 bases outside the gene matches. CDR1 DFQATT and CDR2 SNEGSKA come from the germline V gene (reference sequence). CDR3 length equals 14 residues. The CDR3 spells CSARTGTGTYEQFF. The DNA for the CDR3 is TGCAGTGCGCGAACCGGGACAGGCACCTACGAGCAGTTCTTC.

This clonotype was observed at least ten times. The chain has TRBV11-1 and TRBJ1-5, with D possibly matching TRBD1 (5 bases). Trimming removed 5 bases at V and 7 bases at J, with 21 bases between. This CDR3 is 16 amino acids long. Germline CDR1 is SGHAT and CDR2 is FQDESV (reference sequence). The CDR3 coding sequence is TGTGCCAGCAGCCCAACCCTACTGGGGCCGGGGCAGCCCCAGCATTTT. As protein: CASSPTLLGPGQPQHF.

CDR3 DNA sequence: TGTGCCAGCAGCGCAGATAGGTTCTTAGATACGCAGTATTTT. This gives the protein CASSADRFLDTQYF. This sequence joins TRBV9 and TRBJ2-3; D remains unclear. Germline CDR1 is SGDLS and CDR2 is YYNGEE. The CDR3 length is 14 residues. Trimming left V 3 bases short and J 5 bases short, with 13 bases between.

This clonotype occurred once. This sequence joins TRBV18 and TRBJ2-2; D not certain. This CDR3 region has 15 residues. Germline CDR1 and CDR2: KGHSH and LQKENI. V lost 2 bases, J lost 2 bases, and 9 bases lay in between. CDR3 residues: CASSPLPDNTGELFF. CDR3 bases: TGTGCCAGCTCACCATTGCCAGACAACACCGGGGAGCTGTTTTTT.

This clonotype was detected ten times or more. The CDR3 region has the DNA TGTGCCAGCAGTCCCCGCGGGAGGGGGAATGAAAAACTGTTTTTT. Its protein product is CASSPRGRGNEKLFF. This sequence joins TRBV12-3 or TRBV12-4 and TRBJ1-4; D perhaps matches TRBD1 (6 bases). V shed 5 bases and J shed 5 bases, with 15 bases lying between them. The CDR3 sequence is 15 residues long.

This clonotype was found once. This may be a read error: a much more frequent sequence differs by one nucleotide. CDR3 sequence reads: CASTTGGIAGELFF. The CDR3 nucleotides are TGTGCCAGCACGACAGGTGGAATCGCCGGGGAGCTGTTTTTT. V usage is TRBV12-3 or TRBV12-4 and J usage is TRBJ2-2; maybe TRBD1 (6 bases). Trimming stripped 7 bases from V and 6 bases from J, with 15 bases between. This CDR3 region has 14 residues.

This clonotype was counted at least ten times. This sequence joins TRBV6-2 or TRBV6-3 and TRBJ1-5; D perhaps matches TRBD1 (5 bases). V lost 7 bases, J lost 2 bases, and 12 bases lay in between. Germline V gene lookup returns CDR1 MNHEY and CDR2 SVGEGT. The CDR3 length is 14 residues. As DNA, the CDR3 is TGTGCCAGCAATCAGGGAGAGGGCAATCAGCCCCAGCATTTT. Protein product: CASNQGEGNQPQHF.

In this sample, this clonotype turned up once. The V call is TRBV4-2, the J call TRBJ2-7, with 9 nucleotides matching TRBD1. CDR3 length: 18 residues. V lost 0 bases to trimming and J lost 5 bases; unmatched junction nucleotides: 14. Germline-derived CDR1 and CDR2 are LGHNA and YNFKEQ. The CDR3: CASSQEEGDRGASDEQYF. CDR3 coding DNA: TGTGCCAGCAGCCAAGAGGAAGGAGACAGGGGGGCTAGCGACGAGCAGTACTTC.

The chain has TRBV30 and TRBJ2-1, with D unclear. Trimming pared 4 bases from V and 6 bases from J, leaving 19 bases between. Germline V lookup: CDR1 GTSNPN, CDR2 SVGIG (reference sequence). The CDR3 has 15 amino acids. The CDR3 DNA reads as TGTGCCTGGATTTCGGAGCCCGAGAGGAGCAATGAGCAGTTCTTC. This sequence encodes CAWISEPERSNEQFF.

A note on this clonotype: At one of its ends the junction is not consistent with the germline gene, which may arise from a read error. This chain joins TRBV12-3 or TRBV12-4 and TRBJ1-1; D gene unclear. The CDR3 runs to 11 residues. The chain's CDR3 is CTSSLRVEAFF. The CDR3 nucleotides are TGTACCAGCAGTTTGCGGGTCGAAGCTTTCTTT.

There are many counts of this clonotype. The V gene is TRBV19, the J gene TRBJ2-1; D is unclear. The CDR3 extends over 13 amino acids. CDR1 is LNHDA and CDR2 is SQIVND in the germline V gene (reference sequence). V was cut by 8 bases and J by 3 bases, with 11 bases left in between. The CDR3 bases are TGTGCCAGTTCCCGACTGGTCTACAATGAGCAGTTCTTC. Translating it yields CASSRLVYNEQFF.

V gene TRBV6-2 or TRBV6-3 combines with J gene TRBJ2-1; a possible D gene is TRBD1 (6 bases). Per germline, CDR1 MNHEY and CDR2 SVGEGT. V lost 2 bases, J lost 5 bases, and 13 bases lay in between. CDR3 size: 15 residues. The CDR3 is CASSYVGQQDNEQFF. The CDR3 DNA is TGTGCCAGCAGTTACGTCGGACAGCAGGACAATGAGCAGTTCTTC.

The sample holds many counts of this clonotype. CDR3 protein: CASSWTRSCTDTQYF. CDR3 nucleotide sequence: TGTGCCAGCAGCTGGACCCGATCGTGCACAGATACGCAGTATTTT. V is TRBV5-4 and J is TRBJ2-3; D is unclear. The length of the CDR3 is 15 residues. Germline V CDR1 and CDR2: SGHNT, YYREEE (reference sequence). Trimming stripped 3 bases from V and 1 base from J, with 12 bases between.

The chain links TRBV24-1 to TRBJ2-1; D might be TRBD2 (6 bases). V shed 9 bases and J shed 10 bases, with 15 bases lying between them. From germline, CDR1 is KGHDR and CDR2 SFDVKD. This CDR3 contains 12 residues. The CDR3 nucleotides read TGTGCCACCTCTCGCGGCCTAGCGGAGCAGTTCTTC. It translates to CATSRGLAEQFF.

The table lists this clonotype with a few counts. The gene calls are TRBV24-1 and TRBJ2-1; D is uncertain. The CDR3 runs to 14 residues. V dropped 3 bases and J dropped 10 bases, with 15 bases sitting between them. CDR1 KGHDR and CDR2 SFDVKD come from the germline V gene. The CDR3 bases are TGTGCCACCAGTGATGGGCCCAGAGTAGGCGAGCAGTTCTTC. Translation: CATSDGPRVGEQFF.

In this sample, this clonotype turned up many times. This chain's CDR3 is CASSLAWGGPNYGYTF. The CDR3 DNA is TGTGCCAGCAGTTTAGCGTGGGGAGGGCCGAACTATGGCTACACCTTC. The chain is built from TRBV27 and TRBJ1-2; D ambiguous. Deletions cut 2 bases from V and 2 bases from J, with 15 bases between. In germline, CDR1 is MNHEY, CDR2 SMNVEV (reference sequence). The CDR3 contains 16 residues.

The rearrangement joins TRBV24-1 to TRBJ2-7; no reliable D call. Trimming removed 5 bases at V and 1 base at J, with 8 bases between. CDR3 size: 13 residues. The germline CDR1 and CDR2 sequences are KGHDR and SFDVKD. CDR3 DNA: TGTGCCACCAGTGGGAAGGGTTCCTACGAGCAGTACTTC. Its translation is CATSGKGSYEQYF.

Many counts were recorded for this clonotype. The CDR3 DNA is TGTGCCAGTTCCGAGGAATCTTACCACTACGAGCAGTACTTC. This sequence encodes CASSEESYHYEQYF. The chain has TRBV12-3 or TRBV12-4 and TRBJ2-7; D unresolved. Deletions cut 9 bases from V and 3 bases from J, with 18 bases between. The CDR3 runs to 14 residues.

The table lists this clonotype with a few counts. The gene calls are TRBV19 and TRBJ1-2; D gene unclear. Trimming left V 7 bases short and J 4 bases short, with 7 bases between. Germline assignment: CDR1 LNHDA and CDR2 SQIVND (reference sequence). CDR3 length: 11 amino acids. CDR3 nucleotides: TGTGCCAGTACGGCGGGCTATGGCTACACCTTC. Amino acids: CASTAGYGYTF.

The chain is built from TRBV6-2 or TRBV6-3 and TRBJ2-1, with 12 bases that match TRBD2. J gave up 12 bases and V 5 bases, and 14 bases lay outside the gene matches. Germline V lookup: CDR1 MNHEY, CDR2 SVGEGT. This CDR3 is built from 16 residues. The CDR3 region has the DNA TGTGCCAGCAGTCCCCTAGCGGGAGGGCAACAATTTGGGCAGTTCTTC. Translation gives CASSPLAGGQQFGQFF.

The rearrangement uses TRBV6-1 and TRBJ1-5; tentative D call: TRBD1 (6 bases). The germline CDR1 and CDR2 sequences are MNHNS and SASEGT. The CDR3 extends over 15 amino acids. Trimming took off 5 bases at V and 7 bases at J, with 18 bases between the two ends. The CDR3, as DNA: TGTGCCAGCAGTCGCGGGGGGCGAGAAGGACAGCCCCAGCATTTT. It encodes CASSRGGREGQPQHF.

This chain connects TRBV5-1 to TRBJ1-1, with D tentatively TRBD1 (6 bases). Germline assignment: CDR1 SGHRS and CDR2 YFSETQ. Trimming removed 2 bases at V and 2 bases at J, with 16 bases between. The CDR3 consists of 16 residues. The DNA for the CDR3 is TGCGCCAGCAGCTTAACACGGGACACTACAAACACTGAAGCTTTCTTT. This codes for CASSLTRDTTNTEAFF.

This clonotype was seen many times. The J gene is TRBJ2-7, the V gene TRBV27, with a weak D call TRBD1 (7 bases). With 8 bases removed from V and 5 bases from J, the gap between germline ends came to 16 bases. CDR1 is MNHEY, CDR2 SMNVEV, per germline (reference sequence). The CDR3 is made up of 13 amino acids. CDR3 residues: CASADQGGDEQYF. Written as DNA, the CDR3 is TGTGCCAGCGCCGACCAGGGGGGTGACGAGCAGTACTTC.